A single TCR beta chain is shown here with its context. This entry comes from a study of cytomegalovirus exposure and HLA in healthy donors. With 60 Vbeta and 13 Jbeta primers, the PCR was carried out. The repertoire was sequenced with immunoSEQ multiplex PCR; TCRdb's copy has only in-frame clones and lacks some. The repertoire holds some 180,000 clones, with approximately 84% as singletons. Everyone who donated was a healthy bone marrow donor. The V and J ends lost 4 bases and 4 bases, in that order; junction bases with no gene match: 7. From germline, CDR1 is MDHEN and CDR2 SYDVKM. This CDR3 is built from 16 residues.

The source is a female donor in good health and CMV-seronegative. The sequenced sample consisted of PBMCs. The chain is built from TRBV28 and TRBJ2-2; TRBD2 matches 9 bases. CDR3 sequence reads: CASSWGVAGVTGELFF. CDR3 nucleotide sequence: TGTGCCAGCAGTTGGGGTGTAGCGGGAGTCACCGGGGAGCTGTTTTTT.